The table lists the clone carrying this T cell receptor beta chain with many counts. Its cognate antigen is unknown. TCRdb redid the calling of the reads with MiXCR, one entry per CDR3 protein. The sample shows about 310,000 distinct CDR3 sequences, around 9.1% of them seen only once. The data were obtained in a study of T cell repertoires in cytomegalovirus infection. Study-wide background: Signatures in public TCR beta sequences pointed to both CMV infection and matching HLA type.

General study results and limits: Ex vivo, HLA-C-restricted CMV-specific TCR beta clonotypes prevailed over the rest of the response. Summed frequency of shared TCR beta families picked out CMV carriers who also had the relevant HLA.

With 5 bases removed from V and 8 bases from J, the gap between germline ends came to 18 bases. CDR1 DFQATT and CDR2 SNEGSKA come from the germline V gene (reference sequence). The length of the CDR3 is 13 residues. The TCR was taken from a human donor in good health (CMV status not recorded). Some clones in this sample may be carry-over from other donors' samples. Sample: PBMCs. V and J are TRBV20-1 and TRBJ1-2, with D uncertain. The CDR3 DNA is TGCAGTGCTGGGGAGGACGAGATGGGCGGCTACACCTTC. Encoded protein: CSAGEDEMGGYTF.